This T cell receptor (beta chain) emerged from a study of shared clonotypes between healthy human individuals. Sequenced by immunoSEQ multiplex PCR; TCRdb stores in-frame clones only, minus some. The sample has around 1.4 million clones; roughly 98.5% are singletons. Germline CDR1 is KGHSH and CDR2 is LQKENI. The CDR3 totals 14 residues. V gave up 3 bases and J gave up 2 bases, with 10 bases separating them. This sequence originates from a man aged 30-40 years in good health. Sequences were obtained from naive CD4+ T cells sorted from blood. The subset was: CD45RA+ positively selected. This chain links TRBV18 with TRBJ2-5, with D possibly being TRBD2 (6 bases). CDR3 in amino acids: CASSPGLTQETQYF. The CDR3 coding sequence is TGTGCCAGCTCACCGGGACTCACTCAAGAGACCCAGTACTTC.